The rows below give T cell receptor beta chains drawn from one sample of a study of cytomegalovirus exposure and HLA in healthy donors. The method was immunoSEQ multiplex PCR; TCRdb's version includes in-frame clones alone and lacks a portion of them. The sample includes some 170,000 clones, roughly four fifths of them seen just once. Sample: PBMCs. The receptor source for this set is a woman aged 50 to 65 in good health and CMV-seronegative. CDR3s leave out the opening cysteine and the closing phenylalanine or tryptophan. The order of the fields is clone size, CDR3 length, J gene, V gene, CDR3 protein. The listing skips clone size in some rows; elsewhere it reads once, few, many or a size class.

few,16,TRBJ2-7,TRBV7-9,ASSSFSPGTGNRYEQY
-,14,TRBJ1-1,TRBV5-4,ASSYPGQNKNTEAF
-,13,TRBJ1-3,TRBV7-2,ASSSDRVEGNTIY
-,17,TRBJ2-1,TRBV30,AWSGAFYRPSDVYNEQF
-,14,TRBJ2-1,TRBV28,ASSLKLAGVGYEQF
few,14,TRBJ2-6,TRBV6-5,ASSYQGSVGANVLT
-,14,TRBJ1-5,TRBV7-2,ASSLEGQGASRPQH
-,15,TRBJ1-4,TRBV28,ASSSWGQGSTNEKLF
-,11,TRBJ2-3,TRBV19,ASSSYSEDTQY
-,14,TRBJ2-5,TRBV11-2,ASSATLAGIGETQY
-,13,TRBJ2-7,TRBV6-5,ASSYSGGSTYEQY
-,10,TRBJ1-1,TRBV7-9,ASSFMNTEAF
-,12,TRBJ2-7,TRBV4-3,ASSHPLSTGEQY
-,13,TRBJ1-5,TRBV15,ATSLGTLSNQPQH
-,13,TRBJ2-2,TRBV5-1,ASSLERGNTGELF
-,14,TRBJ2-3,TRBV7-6,ASSLGVAGGTDTQY
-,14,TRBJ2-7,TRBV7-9,ASSSPPPGSSYEQY
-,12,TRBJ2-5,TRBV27,ASRSGRVGETQY
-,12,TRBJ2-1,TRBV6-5,ASWERGANNEQF
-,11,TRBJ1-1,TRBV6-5,ASSYKGETEAF
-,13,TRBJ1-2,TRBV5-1,ASSLTQGTNYGYT
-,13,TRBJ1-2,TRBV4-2,ASSQPQGPNYGYT
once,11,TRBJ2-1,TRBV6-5,ASSRGSGNEQF
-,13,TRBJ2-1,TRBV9,ASSVVAGATNEQF
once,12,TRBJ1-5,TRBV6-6,ASSFAGGPQPQH
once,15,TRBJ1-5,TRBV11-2,ASSLGAGGAGNQPQH
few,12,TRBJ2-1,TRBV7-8,ASSLGGAGKEQF
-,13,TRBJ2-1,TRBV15,ATSRLREGLREQF
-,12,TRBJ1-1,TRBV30,AWSPGTINTEAF